This record looks at one T cell receptor beta chain sequence and its context. The antigen remains unidentified. The data were taken from a study of cytomegalovirus exposure and HLA in healthy donors. Study-wide points: Segments of the TCR beta V type were, in most cases, productive about 90% or about 30% of the time in an earlier analysis. Later on, an analysis showed TCR association rates differing by HLA locus, with DRB1 the most and HLA-C the fewest.

CDR1 and CDR2 (germline): MDHEN, SYDVKM. V was shortened by 1 base and J by 0 bases, with 15 bases between the two germline ends. The CDR3 has 17 amino acids. Donors showed nominal health when sampled, although they likely had unrecorded immune exposures. The PCR ran on 60 Vbeta and 13 Jbeta primers. Measured with immunoSEQ multiplex PCR; TCRdb has only the in-frame clones, and not every one. This table lists 100,000 to 150,000 clones. What was sequenced was PBMCs. V and J are TRBV28 and TRBJ1-1; D is unclear. This receptor was obtained from a middle-aged woman in good health and CMV-seronegative. The CDR3 loop is CASSLYLGPSMNTEAFF. The CDR3, as DNA: TGTGCCAGCAGTTTATATCTTGGGCCCTCGATGAACACTGAAGCTTTCTTT.